This is a list of T cell receptor beta chains from one sample in a study of blood T cells in healthy people across ages. Using its own MiXCR run on the 5' RACE reads, TCRdb lists one record per CDR3 protein. The profile shows hundreds of thousands of distinct CDR3 sequences, about half of them singletons. Sequencing was performed on blood. The receptors were gathered from a woman aged 60-75 years in good health. CDR3s include the opening cysteine and the closing phenylalanine or tryptophan.

V: TRBV20-1
CDR3: CSAPNPIVGYTF

V: TRBV28
CDR3: CASTSRHGANVLTF

V: TRBV7-6
CDR3: CASSPREGSRSYEQYF

V: TRBV7-2
CDR3: CASSLGPRDYEQYF

V: TRBV29-1
CDR3: CSVGQAPYEQYF

V: TRBV5-1
CDR3: CASSLGTISYNEQFF

V: TRBV27
CDR3: CASSLFRVATDEQYF

V: TRBV7-2
CDR3: CASTPGTGAYEQYF

V: TRBV24-1
CDR3: CATSDLGSWYF

V: TRBV7-2
CDR3: CASSLGTSRGTQYF

V: TRBV18
CDR3: CASSPAVNQPQHF

V: TRBV3-1
CDR3: CASSRAANCGYTF

V: TRBV7-9
CDR3: CASSRGSSETRYF

V: TRBV9
CDR3: CASSVATTSADTQYF

V: TRBV20-1
CDR3: CSARSGEGSSYEQYF

V: TRBV15
CDR3: CATAQIAGYQETQFF

V: TRBV20-1
CDR3: CSARALVRGSTNEKLFF

V: TRBV11-2
CDR3: CASSLKGRSLPYEQYF

V: TRBV7-3
CDR3: CASSPRLGLENYNEQFF

V: TRBV28
CDR3: CASRRRGGGELFF